Given below is one T cell receptor (beta chain) in context. Individuals drawn from around 24 US areas were about 18 to 95 years old. The method was immunoSEQ multiplex PCR; TCRdb's version includes in-frame clones alone and lacks a portion of them. The sample contains roughly 200,000 clones, around 83% of which appear only once. This entry is derived from a study of blood T cell repertoires in COVID-19. The sequenced material came from PBMCs or T cells enriched from blood (not recorded which). The TCR originated in a woman between 40 and 50 years old in a cohort exposed to, infected with or recovered from COVID-19 (not recorded which).

In DNA form, the CDR3 reads TGTGCCAGCCAACTCCAGGGTAGCAATCAGCCCCAGCATTTT. It yields the protein CASQLQGSNQPQHF. The V and J genes are TRBV6-6 and TRBJ1-5; possible D gene TRBD1, 5 bases. Deletions cut 8 bases from V and 0 bases from J, with 11 bases between. The CDR3 runs 14 residues. CDR1 is MNHNY and CDR2 is SVGAGI in the germline V gene (reference sequence).